The 2 T cell receptor beta chains below all came from one sample that was sequenced in a study of spatial heterogeneity in lung cancer. Stated time point: blood at routine non-recurrence follow-up after resection. Whole RNA obtained from tumor, nontumor lung or frozen PBMC underwent sequencing without sorting. MiXCR was run by TCRdb on the 5' RACE reads, yielding one entry per CDR3 protein. Among about 120,000 distinct CDR3 sequences listed, 12% were seen once. This specimen consisted of PBMCs, obtained at follow-up. The receptors derive from a male donor with early-stage non-small cell lung cancer.

The J gene is TRBJ1-1, the V gene TRBV30, with D hard to call. Germline lookup yields CDR1 GTSNPN and CDR2 SVGIG (reference sequence). V was shortened by 2 bases and J by 8 bases, with 9 bases between the two germline ends. This CDR3 comprises 11 residues. CDR3 region: CAWSMVSEAFF. In DNA form, the CDR3 reads TGTGCCTGGAGTATGGTATCCGAAGCTTTCTTT.

This clonotype came up a few times. The chain uses TRBV7-8 and TRBJ1-1, with D possibly being TRBD1 (5 bases). The germline gives CDR1 SGHVS, CDR2 FQNEAQ. This CDR3 has 16 residues. V was pared by 5 bases and J by 1 base, with 17 bases between. The CDR3 nucleotides are TGTGCCAGCAGCCAACTACCAGGGCAGGGGAACACTGAAGCTTTCTTT. The encoded protein is CASSQLPGQGNTEAFF.